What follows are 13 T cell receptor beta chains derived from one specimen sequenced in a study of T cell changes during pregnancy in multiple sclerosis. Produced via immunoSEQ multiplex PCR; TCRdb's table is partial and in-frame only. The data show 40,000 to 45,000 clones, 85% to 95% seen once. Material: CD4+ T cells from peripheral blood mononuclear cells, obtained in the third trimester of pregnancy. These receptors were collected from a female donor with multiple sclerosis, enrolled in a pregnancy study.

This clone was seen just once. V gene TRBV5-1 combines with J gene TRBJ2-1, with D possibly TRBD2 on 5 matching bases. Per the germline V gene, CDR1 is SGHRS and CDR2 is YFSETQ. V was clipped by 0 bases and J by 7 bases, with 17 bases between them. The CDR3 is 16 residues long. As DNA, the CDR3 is TGCGCCAGCAGCTTGGCAGGTCCCCACACTAGGAATGAGCAGTTCTTC. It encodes CASSLAGPHTRNEQFF.

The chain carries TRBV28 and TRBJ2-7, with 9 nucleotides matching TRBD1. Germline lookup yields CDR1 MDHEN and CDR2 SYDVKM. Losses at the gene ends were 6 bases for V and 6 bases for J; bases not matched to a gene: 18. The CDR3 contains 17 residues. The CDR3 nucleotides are TGTGCCAGCAGGCTACCCCCGGGACAGGGAAGAACTACCGAGCAGTACTTC. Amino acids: CASRLPPGQGRTTEQYF. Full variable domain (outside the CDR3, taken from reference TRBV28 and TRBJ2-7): DVKVTQSSRYLVKRTGEKVFLECVQDMDHENMFWYRQDPGLGLRLIYFSYDVKMKEKGDIPEGYSVSREKKERFSLILESASTNQTSMYLCASRLPPGQGRTTEQYFGPGTRLTVT.

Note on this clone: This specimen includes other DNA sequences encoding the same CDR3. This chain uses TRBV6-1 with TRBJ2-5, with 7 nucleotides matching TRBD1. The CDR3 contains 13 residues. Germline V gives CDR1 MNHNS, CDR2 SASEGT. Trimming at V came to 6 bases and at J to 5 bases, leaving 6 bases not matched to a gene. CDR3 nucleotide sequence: TGTGCCAGCAGGAGGACAGGAGTTGAGACCCAGTACTTC. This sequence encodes CASRRTGVETQYF.

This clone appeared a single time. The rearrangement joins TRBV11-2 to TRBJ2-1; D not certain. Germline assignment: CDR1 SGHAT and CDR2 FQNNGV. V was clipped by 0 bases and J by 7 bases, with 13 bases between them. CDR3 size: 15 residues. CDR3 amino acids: CASSLDRRDGNEQFF. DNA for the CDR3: TGTGCCAGCAGCTTAGATCGCAGAGACGGGAATGAGCAGTTCTTC.

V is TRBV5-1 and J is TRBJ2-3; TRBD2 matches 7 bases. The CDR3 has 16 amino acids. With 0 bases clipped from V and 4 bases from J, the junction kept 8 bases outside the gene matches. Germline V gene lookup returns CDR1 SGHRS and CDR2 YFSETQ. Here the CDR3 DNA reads TGCGCCAGCAGCTTGGACGGCGGGAGCGGGGCAGATACGCAGTATTTT. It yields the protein CASSLDGGSGADTQYF.

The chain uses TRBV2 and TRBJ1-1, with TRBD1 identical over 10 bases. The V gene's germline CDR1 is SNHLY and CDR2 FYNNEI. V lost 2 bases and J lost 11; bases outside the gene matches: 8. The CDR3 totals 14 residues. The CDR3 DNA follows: TGTGCCAGCAGTGAACGCTGGGACAGGGGCGGGGCTTTCTTT. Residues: CASSERWDRGGAFF.

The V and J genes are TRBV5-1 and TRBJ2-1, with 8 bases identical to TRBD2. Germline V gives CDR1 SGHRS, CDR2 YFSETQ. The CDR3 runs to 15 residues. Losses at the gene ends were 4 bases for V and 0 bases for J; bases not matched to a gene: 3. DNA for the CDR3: TGCGCCAGCAGCCCGGGGGGGAGCTCCTACAATGAGCAGTTCTTC. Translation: CASSPGGSSYNEQFF.

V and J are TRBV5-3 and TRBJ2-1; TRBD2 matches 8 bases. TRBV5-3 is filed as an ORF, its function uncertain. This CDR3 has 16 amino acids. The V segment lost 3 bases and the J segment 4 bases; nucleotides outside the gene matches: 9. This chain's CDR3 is CARSSGTSGGYNEQFF. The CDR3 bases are TGTGCCAGAAGCTCCGGCACTAGCGGTGGATACAATGAGCAGTTCTTC.

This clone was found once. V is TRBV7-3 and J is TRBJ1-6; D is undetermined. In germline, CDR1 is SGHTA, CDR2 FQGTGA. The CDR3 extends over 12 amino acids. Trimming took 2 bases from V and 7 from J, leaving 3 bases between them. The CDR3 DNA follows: TGTGCCAGCAGCTTACAGAATTCACCCCTCCACTTT. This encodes CASSLQNSPLHF.

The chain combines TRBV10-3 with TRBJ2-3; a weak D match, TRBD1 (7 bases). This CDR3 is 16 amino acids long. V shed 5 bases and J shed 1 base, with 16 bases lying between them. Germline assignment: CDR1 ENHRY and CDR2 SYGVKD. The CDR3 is CAISPGGPAGTDTQYF. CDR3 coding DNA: TGTGCCATCAGTCCAGGGGGGCCCGCGGGCACAGATACGCAGTATTTT.

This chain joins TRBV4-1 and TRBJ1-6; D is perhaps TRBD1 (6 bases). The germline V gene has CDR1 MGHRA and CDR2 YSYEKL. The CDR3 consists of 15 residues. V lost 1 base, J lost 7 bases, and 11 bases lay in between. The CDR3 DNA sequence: TGCGCCAGCAGCCAAGGGACAGCGTCAAATTCACCCCTCCACTTT. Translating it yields CASSQGTASNSPLHF.

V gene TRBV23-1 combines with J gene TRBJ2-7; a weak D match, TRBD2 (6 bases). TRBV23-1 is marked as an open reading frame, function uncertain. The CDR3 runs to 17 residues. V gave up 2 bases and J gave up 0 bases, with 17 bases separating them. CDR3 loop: CASSQTPASAGSYEQYF. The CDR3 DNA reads TGCGCCAGCAGTCAAACCCCCGCTAGCGCCGGCTCCTACGAGCAGTACTTC.

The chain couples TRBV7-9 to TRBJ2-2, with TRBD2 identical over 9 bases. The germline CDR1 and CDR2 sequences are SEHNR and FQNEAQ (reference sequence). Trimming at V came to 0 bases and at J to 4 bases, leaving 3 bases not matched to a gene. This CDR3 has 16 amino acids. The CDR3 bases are TGTGCCAGCAGCTTAGCGCTTAGCGGGGGCACCGGGGAGCTGTTTTTT. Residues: CASSLALSGGTGELFF.